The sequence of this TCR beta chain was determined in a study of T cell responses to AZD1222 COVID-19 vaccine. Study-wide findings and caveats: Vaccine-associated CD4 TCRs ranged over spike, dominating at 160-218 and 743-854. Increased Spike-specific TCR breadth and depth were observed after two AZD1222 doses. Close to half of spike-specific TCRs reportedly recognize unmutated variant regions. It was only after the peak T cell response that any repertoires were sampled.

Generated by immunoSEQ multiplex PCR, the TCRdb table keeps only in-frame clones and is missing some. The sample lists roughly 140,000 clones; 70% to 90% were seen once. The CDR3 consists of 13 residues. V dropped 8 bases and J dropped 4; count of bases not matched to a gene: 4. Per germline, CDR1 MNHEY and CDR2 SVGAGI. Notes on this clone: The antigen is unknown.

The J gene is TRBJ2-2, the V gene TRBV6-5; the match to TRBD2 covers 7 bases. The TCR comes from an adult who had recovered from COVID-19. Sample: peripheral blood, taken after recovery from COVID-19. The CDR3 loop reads CASGRASTGELFF. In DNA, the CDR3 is TGTGCCAGCGGGAGGGCCAGCACCGGGGAGCTGTTTTTT.